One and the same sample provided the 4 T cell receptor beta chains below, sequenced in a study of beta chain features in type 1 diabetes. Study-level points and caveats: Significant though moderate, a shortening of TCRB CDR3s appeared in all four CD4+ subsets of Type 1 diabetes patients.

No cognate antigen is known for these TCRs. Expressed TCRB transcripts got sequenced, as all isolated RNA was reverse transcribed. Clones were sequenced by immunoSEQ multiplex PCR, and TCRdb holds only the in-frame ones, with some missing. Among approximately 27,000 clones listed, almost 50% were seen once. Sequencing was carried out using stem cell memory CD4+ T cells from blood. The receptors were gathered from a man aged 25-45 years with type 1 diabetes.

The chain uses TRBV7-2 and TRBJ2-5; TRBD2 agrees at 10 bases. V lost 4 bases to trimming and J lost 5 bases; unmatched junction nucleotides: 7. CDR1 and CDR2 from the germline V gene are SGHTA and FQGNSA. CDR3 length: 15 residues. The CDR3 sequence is CASSWGSGGGETQYF. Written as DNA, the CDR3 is TGTGCCAGCAGCTGGGGGAGCGGGGGGGGTGAGACCCAGTACTTC. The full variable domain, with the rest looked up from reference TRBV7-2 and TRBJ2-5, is GAGVSQSPSNKVTEKGKDVELRCDPISGHTALYWYRQSLGQGLEFLIYFQGNSAPDKSGLPSDRFSAERTGGSVSTLTIQRTQQEDSAVYLCASSWGSGGGETQYFGPGTRLLVL.

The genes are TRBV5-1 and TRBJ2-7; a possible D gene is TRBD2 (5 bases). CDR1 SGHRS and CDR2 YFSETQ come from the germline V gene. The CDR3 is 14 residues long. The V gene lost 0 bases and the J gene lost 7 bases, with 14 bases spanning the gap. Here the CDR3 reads CASSLGSPPGEQYF. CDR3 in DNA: TGCGCCAGCAGCTTGGGGTCCCCTCCGGGGGAGCAGTACTTC.

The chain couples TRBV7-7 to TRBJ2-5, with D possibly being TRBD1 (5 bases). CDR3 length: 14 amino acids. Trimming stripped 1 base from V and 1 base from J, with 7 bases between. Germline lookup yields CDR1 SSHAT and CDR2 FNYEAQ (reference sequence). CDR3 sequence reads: CASSLGQGQETQYF. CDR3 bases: TGTGCCAGCAGCTTAGGGCAGGGCCAAGAGACCCAGTACTTC.

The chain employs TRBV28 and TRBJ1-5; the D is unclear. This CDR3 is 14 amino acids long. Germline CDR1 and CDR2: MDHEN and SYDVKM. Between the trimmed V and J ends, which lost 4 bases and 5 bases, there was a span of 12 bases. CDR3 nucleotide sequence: TGTGCCAGCAGTTCCCTCACGGGGTATCAGCCCCAGCATTTT. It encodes CASSSLTGYQPQHF.